This TCR beta chain was observed in a study of immune cell composition in non-small cell lung cancer. Study-wide results and limits: It was not proven that tumour-reactive clones equal dominant tumour-associated clones.

Clones were read by immunoSEQ multiplex PCR, and TCRdb kept only the in-frame ones, dropping some. The sample yields around 6,600 clones, more than 70% seen once. With respect to this clone: Its antigen is still unknown.

Normal lung was sampled as far from the tumour as possible, at least 3 cm. Trimming at V came to 1 base and at J to 3 bases, leaving 4 bases not matched to a gene. This CDR3 has 14 residues. Germline V gene sequence: CDR1 SQVTM, CDR2 ANQGSEA. The sequence derives from a human donor with non-small cell lung cancer. The V and J genes are TRBV29-1 and TRBJ2-3, with 7 bases identical to TRBD2. Sequencing was carried out using non-adjacent lung tissue. CDR3 sequence reads: CSVEAGAGTDTQYF. The DNA for the CDR3 is TGCAGCGTTGAAGCGGGAGCGGGAACAGATACGCAGTATTTT.